This T cell receptor (beta chain) originates from a study of blood T cells in healthy people across ages. V gave up 7 bases and J gave up 5 bases, with 18 bases separating them. Germline CDR1 is SGHVS and CDR2 is FQNEAQ. The CDR3 runs 14 residues. The use of a sample-barcoded 5' primer and a J-beta primer mix characterized a second PCR of 7 to 11 cycles. TCRdb independently ran MiXCR on the 5' RACE reads; one entry per CDR3 protein. The table has 450,000 to 650,000 distinct CDR3 sequences, 24% seen once. In addition, the sample was reused for a study of T cells of mothers and their children.

Material: blood. The clonotype comes from a boy between 5 and 17 years old in good health. The chain joins TRBV7-8 to TRBJ2-7; a possible D gene is TRBD1 (7 bases). CDR3 coding DNA: TGTGCCAGCAATGTATTCAGGGGGGCCGACGAGCAGTACTTC. Protein product: CASNVFRGADEQYF.